The clone carrying this T cell receptor (beta chain) occurred a few times. Its specificity is unknown. The method was immunoSEQ multiplex PCR; TCRdb's version includes in-frame clones alone and lacks a portion of them. Found here are some 100,000 clones, 80% to 95% of them singletons; the top ten hold 2.8%. CDR3 size: 14 residues. Germline CDR1 SEHNR, CDR2 FQNEAQ (reference sequence). Trimming removed 1 base from V and 0 bases from J, with 6 bases in between. The source of the sample is a study of PD-1 blockade in classical Hodgkin lymphoma. Study-wide results and caveats: Whoever responded completely had baseline diversity much like that seen in newly diagnosed patients. After ASCT, patients who started nivolumab under 1 year later were excluded.

Every patient relapsed after autologous stem cell transplantation, and brentuximab vedotin exposure varied. Patients showed best responses of complete response, partial response or progressive disease. Sequenced material: peripheral blood mononuclear cells (PBMCs), taken at baseline. This chain uses TRBV7-9 with TRBJ1-2; D is uncertain. This TCR came from a human donor with classical Hodgkin lymphoma. CDR3 DNA: TGTGCCAGCAGCTTAGAGAGTACTAACTATGGCTACACCTTC. The encoded protein is CASSLESTNYGYTF.